What follows describes a single T cell receptor beta chain. Generated by immunoSEQ multiplex PCR, the TCRdb table keeps only in-frame clones and is missing some. The sample shows 2 million to 2.5 million clones, approximately 94% of them seen only once. This CDR3 spans 16 amino acids. The germline V gene has CDR1 MNHEY and CDR2 SMNVEV (reference sequence). V lost 2 bases and J 4 bases, leaving 18 bases between the germline ends. The naive CD8 fraction comprised CD45RO-negative cells positively selected for CCR7 and excluded terminally differentiated effector memory CD45RA+ cells. This sample is part of a study of shared clonotypes between healthy human individuals.

The sequencing sample was made of naive CD8+ T cells from PBMCs. This chain uses TRBV27 with TRBJ2-7; D possibly uses TRBD1 or TRBD2 (6 bases each). The source is a man aged 18 to 29 in good health. Some clones in this sample may be carry-over from other donors' samples. The CDR3 reads CASSLSSIGGSYEQYF. The CDR3 nucleotides read TGTGCCAGCAGTTTAAGTTCAATAGGGGGGTCTTACGAGCAGTACTTC.